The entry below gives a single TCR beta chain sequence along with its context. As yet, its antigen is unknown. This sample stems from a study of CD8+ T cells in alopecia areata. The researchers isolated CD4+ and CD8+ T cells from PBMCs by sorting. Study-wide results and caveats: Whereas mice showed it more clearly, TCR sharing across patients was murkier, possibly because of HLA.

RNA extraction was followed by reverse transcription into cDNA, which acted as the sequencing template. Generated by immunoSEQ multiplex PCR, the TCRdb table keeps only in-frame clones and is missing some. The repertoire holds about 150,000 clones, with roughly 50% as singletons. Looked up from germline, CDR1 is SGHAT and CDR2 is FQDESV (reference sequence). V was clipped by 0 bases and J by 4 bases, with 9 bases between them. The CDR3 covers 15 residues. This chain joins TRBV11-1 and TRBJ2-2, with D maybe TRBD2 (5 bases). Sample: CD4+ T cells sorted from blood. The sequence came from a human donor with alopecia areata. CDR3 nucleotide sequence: TGTGCCAGCAGCTTAGCGCGAGGACTCACCGGGGAGCTGTTTTTT. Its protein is CASSLARGLTGELFF. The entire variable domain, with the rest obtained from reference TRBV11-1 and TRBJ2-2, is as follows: EAEVAQSPRYKITEKSQAVAFWCDPISGHATLYWYRQILGQGPELLVQFQDESVVDDSQLPKDRFSAERLKGVDSTLKIQPAELGDSAMYLCASSLARGLTGELFFGEGSRLTVL.